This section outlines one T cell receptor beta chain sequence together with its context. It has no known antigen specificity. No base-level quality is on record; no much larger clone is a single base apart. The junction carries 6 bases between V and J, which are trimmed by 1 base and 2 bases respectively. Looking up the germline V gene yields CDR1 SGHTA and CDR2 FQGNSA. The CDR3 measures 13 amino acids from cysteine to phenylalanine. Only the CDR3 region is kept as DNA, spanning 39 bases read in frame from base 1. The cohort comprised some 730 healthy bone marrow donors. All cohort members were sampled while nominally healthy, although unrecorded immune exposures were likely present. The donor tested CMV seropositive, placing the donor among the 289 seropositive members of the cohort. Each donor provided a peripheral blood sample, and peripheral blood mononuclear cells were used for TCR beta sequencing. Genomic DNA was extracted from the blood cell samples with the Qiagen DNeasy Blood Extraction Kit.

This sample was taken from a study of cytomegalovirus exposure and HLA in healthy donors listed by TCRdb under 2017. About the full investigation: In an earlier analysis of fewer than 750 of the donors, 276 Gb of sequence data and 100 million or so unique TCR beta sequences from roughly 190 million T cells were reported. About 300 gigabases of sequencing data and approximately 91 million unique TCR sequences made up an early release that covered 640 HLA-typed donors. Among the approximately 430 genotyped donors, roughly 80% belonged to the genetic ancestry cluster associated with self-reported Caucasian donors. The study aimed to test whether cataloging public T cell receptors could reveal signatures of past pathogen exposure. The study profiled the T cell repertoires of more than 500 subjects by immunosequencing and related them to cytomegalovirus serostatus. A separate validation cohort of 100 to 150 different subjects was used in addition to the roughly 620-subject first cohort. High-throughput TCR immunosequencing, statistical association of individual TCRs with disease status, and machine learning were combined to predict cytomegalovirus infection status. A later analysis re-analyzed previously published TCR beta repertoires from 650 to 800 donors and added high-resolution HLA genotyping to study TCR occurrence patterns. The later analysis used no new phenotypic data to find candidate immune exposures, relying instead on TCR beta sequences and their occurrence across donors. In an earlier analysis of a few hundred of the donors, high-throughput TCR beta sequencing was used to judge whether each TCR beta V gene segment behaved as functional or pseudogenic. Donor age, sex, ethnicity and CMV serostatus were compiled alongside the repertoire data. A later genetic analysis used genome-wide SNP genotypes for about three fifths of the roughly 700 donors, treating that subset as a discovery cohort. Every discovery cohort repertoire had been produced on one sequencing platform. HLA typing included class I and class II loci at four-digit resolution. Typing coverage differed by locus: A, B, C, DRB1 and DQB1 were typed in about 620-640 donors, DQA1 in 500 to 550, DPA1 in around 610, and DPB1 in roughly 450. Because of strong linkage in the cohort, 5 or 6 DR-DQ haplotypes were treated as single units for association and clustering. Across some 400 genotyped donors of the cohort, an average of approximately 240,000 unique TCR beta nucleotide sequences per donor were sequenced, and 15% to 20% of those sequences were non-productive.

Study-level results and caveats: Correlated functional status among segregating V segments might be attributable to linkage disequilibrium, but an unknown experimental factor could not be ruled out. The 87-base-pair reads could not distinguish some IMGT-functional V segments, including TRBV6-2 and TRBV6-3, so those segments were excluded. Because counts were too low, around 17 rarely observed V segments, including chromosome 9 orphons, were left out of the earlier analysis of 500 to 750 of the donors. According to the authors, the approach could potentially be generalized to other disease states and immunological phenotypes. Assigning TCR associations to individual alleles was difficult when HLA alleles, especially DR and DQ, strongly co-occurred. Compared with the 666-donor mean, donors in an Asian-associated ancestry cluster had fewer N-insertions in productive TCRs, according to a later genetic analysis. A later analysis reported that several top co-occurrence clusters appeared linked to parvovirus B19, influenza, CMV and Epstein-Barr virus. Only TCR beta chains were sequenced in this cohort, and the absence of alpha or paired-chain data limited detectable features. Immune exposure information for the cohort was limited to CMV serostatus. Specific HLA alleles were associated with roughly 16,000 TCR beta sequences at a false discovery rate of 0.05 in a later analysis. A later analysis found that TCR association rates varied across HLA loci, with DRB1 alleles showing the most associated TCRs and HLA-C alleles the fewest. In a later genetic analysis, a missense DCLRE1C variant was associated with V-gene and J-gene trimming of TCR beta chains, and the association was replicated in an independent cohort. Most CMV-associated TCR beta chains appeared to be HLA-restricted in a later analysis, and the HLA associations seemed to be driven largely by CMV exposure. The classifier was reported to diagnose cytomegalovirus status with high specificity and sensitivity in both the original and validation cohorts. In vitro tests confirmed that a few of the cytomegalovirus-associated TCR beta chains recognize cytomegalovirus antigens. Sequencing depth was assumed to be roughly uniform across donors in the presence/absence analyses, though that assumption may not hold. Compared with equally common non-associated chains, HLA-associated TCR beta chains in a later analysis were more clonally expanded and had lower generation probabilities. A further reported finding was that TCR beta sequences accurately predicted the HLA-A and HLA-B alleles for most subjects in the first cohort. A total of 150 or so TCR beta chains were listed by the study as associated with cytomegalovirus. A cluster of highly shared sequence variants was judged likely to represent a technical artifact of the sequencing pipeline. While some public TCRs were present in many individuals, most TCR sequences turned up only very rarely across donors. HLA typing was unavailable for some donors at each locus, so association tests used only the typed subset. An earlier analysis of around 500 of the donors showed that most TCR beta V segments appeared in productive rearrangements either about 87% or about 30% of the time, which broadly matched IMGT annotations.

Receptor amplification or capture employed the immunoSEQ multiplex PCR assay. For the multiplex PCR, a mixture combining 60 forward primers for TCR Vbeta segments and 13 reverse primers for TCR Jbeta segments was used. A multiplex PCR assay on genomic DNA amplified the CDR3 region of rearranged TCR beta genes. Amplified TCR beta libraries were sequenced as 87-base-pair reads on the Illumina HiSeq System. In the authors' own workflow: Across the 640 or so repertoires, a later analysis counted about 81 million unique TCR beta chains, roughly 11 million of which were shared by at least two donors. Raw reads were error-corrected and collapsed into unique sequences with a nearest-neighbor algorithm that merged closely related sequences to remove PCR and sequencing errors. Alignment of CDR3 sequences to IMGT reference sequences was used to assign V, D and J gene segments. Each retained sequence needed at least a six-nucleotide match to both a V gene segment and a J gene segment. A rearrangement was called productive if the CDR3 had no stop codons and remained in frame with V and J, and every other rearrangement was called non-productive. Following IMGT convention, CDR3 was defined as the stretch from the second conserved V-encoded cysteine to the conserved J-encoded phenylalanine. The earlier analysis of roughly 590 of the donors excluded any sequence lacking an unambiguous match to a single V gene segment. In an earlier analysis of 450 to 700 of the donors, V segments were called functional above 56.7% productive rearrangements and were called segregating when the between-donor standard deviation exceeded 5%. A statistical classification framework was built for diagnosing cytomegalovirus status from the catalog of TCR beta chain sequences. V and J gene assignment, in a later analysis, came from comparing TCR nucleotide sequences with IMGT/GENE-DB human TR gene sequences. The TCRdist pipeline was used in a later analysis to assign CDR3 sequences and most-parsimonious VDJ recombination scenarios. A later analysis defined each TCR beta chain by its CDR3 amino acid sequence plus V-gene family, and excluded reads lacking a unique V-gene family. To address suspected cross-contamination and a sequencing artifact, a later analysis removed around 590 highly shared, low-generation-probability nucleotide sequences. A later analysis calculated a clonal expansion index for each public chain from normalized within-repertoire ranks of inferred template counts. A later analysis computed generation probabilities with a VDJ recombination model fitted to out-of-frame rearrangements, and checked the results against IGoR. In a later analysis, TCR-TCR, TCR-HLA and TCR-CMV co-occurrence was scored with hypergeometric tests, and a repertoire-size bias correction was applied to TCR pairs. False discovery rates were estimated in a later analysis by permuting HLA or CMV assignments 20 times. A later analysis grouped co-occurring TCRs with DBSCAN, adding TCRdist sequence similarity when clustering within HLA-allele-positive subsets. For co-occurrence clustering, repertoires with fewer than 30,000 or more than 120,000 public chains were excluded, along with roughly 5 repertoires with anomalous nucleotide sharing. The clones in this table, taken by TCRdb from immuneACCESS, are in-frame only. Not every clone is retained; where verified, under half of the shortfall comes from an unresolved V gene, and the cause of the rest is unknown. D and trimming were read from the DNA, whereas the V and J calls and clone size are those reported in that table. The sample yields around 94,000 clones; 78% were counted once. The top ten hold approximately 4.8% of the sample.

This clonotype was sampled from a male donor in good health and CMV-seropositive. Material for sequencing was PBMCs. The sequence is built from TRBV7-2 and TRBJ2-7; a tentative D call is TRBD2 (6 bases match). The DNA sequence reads TGTGCCAGCAGCTTAGGACTAGCCTACGAGCAGTACTTC. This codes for CASSLGLAYEQYF.